Only a few counts were recorded for the clone carrying this T cell receptor beta chain. What it binds is unknown. This record comes from a study of T cell responses to AZD1222 COVID-19 vaccine. Study observations and caveats: Spike-specific TCR breadth and depth grew following two AZD1222 doses. Scientists sampled the repertoires only once the peak T cell response had passed.

V was trimmed by 0 bases and J by 2 bases, leaving 12 bases between them. CDR3 length: 15 amino acids. Germline assignment: CDR1 SGHKS and CDR2 YYEKEE (reference sequence). Using immunoSEQ multiplex PCR, the repertoire was profiled, and TCRdb retains in-frame clones only, with some absent. The table shows some 130,000 clones, with roughly 90% occurring only once. The genes are TRBV5-5 and TRBJ2-7; TRBD1 is a possible D gene (5 bases). The sample was peripheral blood, taken 28 days after the second AZD1222 dose. This sequence was found in an adult who received the AZD1222 COVID-19 vaccine. The CDR3 region is CASSLGPGPPYEQYF. In nucleotides, the CDR3 is TGTGCCAGCAGCTTGGGTCCAGGGCCCCCCTACGAGCAGTACTTC.